This TCR beta chain appears in the sequencing data of a study of OX40 agonist ivuxolimab in advanced cancers. Trimming removed 4 bases at V and 2 bases at J, with 20 bases between. Germline V gives CDR1 SEHNR, CDR2 FQNEAQ (reference sequence). CDR3 length equals 17 residues. Clones were read by immunoSEQ multiplex PCR, and TCRdb kept only the in-frame ones, dropping some. The table includes 75,000 to 90,000 clones, around nine tenths detected once. The sequence derives from an adult with an advanced solid tumor such as melanoma, head and neck, liver or kidney cancer. The sample was CD4+ or CD8+ T cells sorted from blood, taken in a trial of the OX40 agonist ivuxolimab. This rearrangement joins TRBV7-9 to TRBJ1-2; maybe TRBD1 (5 bases). Here the CDR3 DNA reads TGTGCCAGCAGCTGGGGCCCAGTCGGGTTGTTGAACTATGGCTACACCTTC. Translated, it gives CASSWGPVGLLNYGYTF.